Presented here are 7 T cell receptor beta chains from one specimen sequenced in a study of blood T cell repertoires in COVID-19. Profiled with immunoSEQ multiplex PCR; TCRdb holds only in-frame clones, not every one. The sample lists 400,000 to 500,000 clones, 70% to 90% occurring once. Sequenced input: PBMCs or T cells enriched from blood (not recorded which). The source is a woman aged 40 to 50 who had recovered from COVID-19.

The rearrangement links TRBV6-5 to TRBJ1-1; TRBD1 matches at 10 bases. CDR1 and CDR2 (germline): MNHEY, SVGAGI. The ends lost 5 bases at V and 11 bases at J; junction bases unmatched: 8. The CDR3 length is 13 residues. CDR3 sequence: CASSPGTGAAAFF. CDR3 sequence (DNA): TGTGCCAGCAGTCCCGGGACAGGGGCCGCGGCTTTCTTT.

This clone has a single count. V is TRBV27 and J is TRBJ1-5, with TRBD1 identical over 7 bases. V shed 4 bases and J 1 base; nucleotides not matched to a gene: 4. This CDR3 has 15 residues. Germline loops: CDR1 MNHEY, CDR2 SMNVEV (reference sequence). CDR3 residues: CASSSTGWSNQPQHF. The DNA of the CDR3 is TGTGCCAGCAGTTCGACAGGGTGGAGCAATCAGCCCCAGCATTTT.

The gene calls are TRBV7-9 and TRBJ1-5; tentative D call: TRBD1 (5 bases). The CDR3 is 14 amino acids. In germline, CDR1 is SEHNR, CDR2 FQNEAQ (reference sequence). V dropped 1 base and J dropped 7 bases, with 11 bases sitting between them. The CDR3: CASSLEGTGQPQHF. For the CDR3, the DNA is TGTGCCAGCAGCTTAGAAGGTACAGGACAGCCCCAGCATTTT.

J is TRBJ1-2 and V is TRBV7-9, with 10 bases lining up with TRBD1. V dropped 4 bases and J dropped 8; count of bases not matched to a gene: 10. The germline V gene has CDR1 SEHNR and CDR2 FQNEAQ (reference sequence). CDR3 length: 15 amino acids. CDR3 protein: CASSSRQGAVGGYTF. CDR3 in DNA: TGTGCCAGCAGCTCCAGACAGGGGGCAGTAGGAGGCTACACCTTC.

The chain is built from TRBV7-9 and TRBJ2-4, with unresolved D. V lost 2 bases, J lost 1 base, and 18 bases lay in between. Per the germline V gene, CDR1 is SEHNR and CDR2 is FQNEAQ (reference sequence). This CDR3 comprises 18 residues. This CDR3 reads CASSLTPKITEAKNIQYF. The CDR3 region has the DNA TGTGCCAGCAGCTTAACGCCCAAGATTACAGAGGCCAAAAACATTCAGTACTTC.

The chain combines TRBV2 with TRBJ1-1; 7 bases are a match to TRBD1. CDR1 and CDR2 (germline): SNHLY, FYNNEI. V lost 7 bases and J lost 0; bases outside the gene matches: 5. The CDR3 has 14 residues. The CDR3 region has the DNA TGTGCCAGCATTCCGGGACAGATGAACACTGAAGCTTTCTTT. The encoded protein is CASIPGQMNTEAFF.

The rearrangement links TRBV6-5 to TRBJ2-7; possible D gene TRBD1, 5 bases. The ends were cut back, 6 bases at V and 6 bases at J, with 15 bases in the middle. The germline CDR1 and CDR2 sequences are MNHEY and SVGAGI. This CDR3 region has 13 residues. CDR3 sequence reads: CASSNSQGFEQYF. The DNA of the CDR3 is TGTGCCAGCAGCAATAGCCAGGGTTTCGAGCAGTACTTC.